Following are 16 T cell receptor beta chains from one sample sequenced in a study of cytomegalovirus exposure and HLA in healthy donors. The study ran its PCR with 60 Vbeta and 13 Jbeta primers. The data were produced by immunoSEQ multiplex PCR, yet TCRdb's version contains in-frame clones alone and is incomplete. Of around 110,000 clones in the sample, around 75% were seen once. The sample was PBMCs. These receptors originate from a woman under 40 in good health and CMV-seronegative.

V is TRBV6-5 and J is TRBJ2-7; tentative D call: TRBD1 (5 bases). The V end lost 6 bases, the J end lost 4 bases, and 16 bases lay between the germline ends. The CDR3 runs to 14 residues. Germline values: CDR1 MNHEY, CDR2 SVGAGI. The CDR3 bases are TGTGCCAGCAGCCTATGGCAGGGTAAATACGAGCAGTACTTC. Translating gives CASSLWQGKYEQYF.

The table lists this clone with a few counts. The chain joins TRBV29-1 to TRBJ2-5; the match to TRBD2 covers 8 bases. J gave up 5 bases and V 3 bases, and 5 bases lay outside the gene matches. Germline lookup yields CDR1 SQVTM and CDR2 ANQGSEA. The CDR3 contains 13 residues. The CDR3 coding sequence is TGCAGCGTTGAGGCACTAGCGGCGGAGACCCAGTACTTC. This codes for CSVEALAAETQYF.

This clone was observed once. J is TRBJ1-3 and V is TRBV29-1; TRBD1 matches 11 bases. The CDR3 covers 14 residues. With 7 bases clipped from V and 2 bases from J, the junction kept 4 bases outside the gene matches. Germline-derived CDR1 and CDR2 are SQVTM and ANQGSEA. The CDR3 nucleotides read TGCAGCGGATCGGGACAGGGGGCTGGAAACACCATATATTTT. Its translation: CSGSGQGAGNTIYF.

J is TRBJ1-1 and V is TRBV5-6, with TRBD1 identical over 7 bases. Germline V gene sequence: CDR1 SGHDT, CDR2 YYEEEE. V trimming: 4 bases; J trimming: 4 bases; junction bases outside the gene matches: 7. This CDR3 region has 14 residues. The CDR3 protein is CASSASTGITEAFF. CDR3 DNA: TGTGCCAGCAGCGCTTCGACAGGGATCACTGAAGCTTTCTTT.

The chain uses TRBV6-5 and TRBJ1-2; 7 bases align to TRBD1. The V segment lost 0 bases and the J segment 7 bases; nucleotides outside the gene matches: 5. Germline assignment: CDR1 MNHEY and CDR2 SVGAGI. This CDR3 has 14 amino acids. The CDR3 protein is CASSYSEGARGYTF. The CDR3 nucleotides read TGTGCCAGCAGTTACTCGGAGGGGGCGCGTGGCTACACCTTC.

This clone has more than one count but fewer than ten. V gene TRBV15 combines with J gene TRBJ2-1, with a possible D match to TRBD1 (5 bases). V lost 1 base to trimming and J lost 15 bases, with 13 bases between them. Germline V gene lookup returns CDR1 LNHNV and CDR2 YYDKDF (reference sequence). This CDR3 is 12 amino acids long. The CDR3 is CATSRVGESRFF. For the CDR3, the DNA is TGTGCCACCAGCAGAGTAGGGGAAAGTCGGTTCTTC. Full variable domain (remainder filled in from reference TRBV15 and TRBJ2-1): DAMVIQNPRYQVTQFGKPVTLSCSQTLNHNVMYWYQQKSSQAPKLLFHYYDKDFNNEADTPDNFQSRRPNTSFCFLDIRSPGLGDTAMYLCATSRVGESRFFGPGTRLTVL.

The V and J genes are TRBV29-1 and TRBJ2-7; 8 bases match TRBD1. V lost 0 bases to trimming and J lost 6 bases; unmatched junction nucleotides: 4. The CDR3 spans 13 residues. The germline V gene encodes CDR1 SQVTM and CDR2 ANQGSEA. The CDR3 DNA is TGCAGCGTTGAAGAGGGGACAGGAGGCGAGCAGTACTTC. Translated: CSVEEGTGGEQYF.

This clone was detected once. The gene calls are TRBV6-5 and TRBJ1-2; 9 bases agree with TRBD1. V gave up 6 bases and J gave up 4 bases; unmatched junction bases: 6. CDR1 is MNHEY and CDR2 is SVGAGI in the germline V gene. The CDR3 runs to 14 residues. The CDR3 reads CASSQDRGGYGYTF. In DNA form, the CDR3 reads TGTGCCAGCAGCCAAGACAGGGGGGGCTATGGCTACACCTTC.

The rearrangement links TRBV18 to TRBJ1-2; 8 bases are a match to TRBD1. This CDR3 spans 13 amino acids. Germline loops: CDR1 KGHSH, CDR2 LQKENI. The junction had 10 bases not matched to a gene; V was cut back by 6 bases and J by 10 bases. The CDR3 is CASSAGTGPPYTF. CDR3 in DNA: TGTGCCAGCTCGGCCGGGACAGGTCCTCCCTACACCTTC.

The rearrangement uses TRBV28 and TRBJ2-1; 11 positions agree with TRBD2. CDR1 MDHEN and CDR2 SYDVKM come from the germline V gene. Trimming removed 2 bases from V and 3 bases from J; junction bases left unmatched: 12. The CDR3 covers 19 residues. The CDR3 sequence: CASSLTSATSGANYNEQFF. CDR3 in DNA: TGTGCCAGCAGTTTAACTTCGGCGACTAGCGGGGCGAACTACAATGAGCAGTTCTTC. Full variable domain (outside the CDR3, taken from reference TRBV28 and TRBJ2-1): DVKVTQSSRYLVKRTGEKVFLECVQDMDHENMFWYRQDPGLGLRLIYFSYDVKMKEKGDIPEGYSVSREKKERFSLILESASTNQTSMYLCASSLTSATSGANYNEQFFGPGTRLTVL.

This chain uses TRBV5-6 with TRBJ2-1; 8 bases align to TRBD1. The trim removed 4 bases at V and 5 bases at J, leaving 17 bases unmatched. CDR1 and CDR2 (germline): SGHDT, YYEEEE. CDR3 length equals 18 residues. The CDR3 protein is CASSPLGTGSLGHNEQFF. The CDR3 DNA is TGTGCCAGCAGCCCCCTCGGGACAGGATCCCTTGGCCACAATGAGCAGTTCTTC. Full variable domain (rest looked up from reference TRBV5-6 and TRBJ2-1): DAGVTQSPTHLIKTRGQQVTLRCSPKSGHDTVSWYQQALGQGPQFIFQYYEEEERQRGNFPDRFSGHQFPNYSSELNVNALLLGDSALYLCASSPLGTGSLGHNEQFFGPGTRLTVL.

This clone was observed a few times. This sequence joins TRBV10-3 and TRBJ2-2; TRBD2 is a possible D gene (6 bases). CDR1 ENHRY and CDR2 SYGVKD come from the germline V gene. This CDR3 region has 15 residues. Trimming pared 6 bases from V and 3 bases from J, leaving 14 bases between. CDR3 DNA: TGTGCCATCAGAGATGAGACGGGGGACACCGGGGAGCTGTTTTTT. Translated: CAIRDETGDTGELFF.

The V gene is TRBV4-3, the J gene TRBJ1-2; 8 bases agree with TRBD1. Unmatched junction bases numbered 8, after V lost 3 bases and J lost 8 bases. The V gene's germline CDR1 is LGHNA and CDR2 YSLEER. The CDR3 totals 14 residues. Here the CDR3 reads CASSHELGDRGYTF. In nucleotides, the CDR3 is TGCGCCAGCAGCCATGAGTTAGGGGACAGGGGCTACACCTTC.

This clone came up a few times. The genes are TRBV18 and TRBJ1-1; D might be TRBD1 (6 bases). CDR3 length: 14 residues. V shed 3 bases and J shed 5 bases, with 13 bases lying between them. The germline gives CDR1 KGHSH, CDR2 LQKENI. The CDR3 here is CASSPRGGRTEAFF. DNA of the CDR3: TGTGCCAGCTCACCGAGGGGGGGTCGGACTGAAGCTTTCTTT.

This clone has a single count. The rearrangement uses TRBV4-2 and TRBJ2-1, with a tentative D call TRBD1 (6 bases). This CDR3 has 15 amino acids. V was pared by 4 bases and J by 4 bases, with 14 bases between. Germline lookup yields CDR1 LGHNA and CDR2 YNFKEQ. The CDR3 region has the DNA TGTGCCAGCAGCCCAGCAGGGGCCCCTTACAATGAGCAGTTCTTC. Residues: CASSPAGAPYNEQFF.

In its sample, this clone was seen a few times. The rearrangement joins TRBV6-6 to TRBJ1-2; D remains unclear. This CDR3 region has 12 residues. Between the trimmed V and J ends, which lost 6 bases and 8 bases, there was a span of 13 bases. CDR1 is MNHNY and CDR2 is SVGAGI in the germline V gene (reference sequence). For the CDR3, the DNA is TGTGCCAGCAGCGACGGGGTACGGGGCTACACCTTC. Protein sequence: CASSDGVRGYTF.